This T cell receptor (beta chain) emerged from a study of T-cell memory formation after mild COVID-19. The CDR3 is 16 residues long. With 0 bases clipped from V and 5 bases from J, the junction kept 7 bases outside the gene matches. Germline CDR1 reads SGHDN; CDR2 reads FVKESK. This clonotype was counted only a few times. TCRdb re-derived calls from the 5' RACE reads in MiXCR, one entry per CDR3 protein. The sample shows 400,000 or so distinct CDR3 sequences, around 19% of them seen only once. The chain is built from TRBV14 and TRBJ2-5; 9 positions match TRBD1. The sample was PBMCs or a T cell subset sorted from them (not recorded which). This clonotype was sampled from an adult woman who had mild COVID-19 (a few samples of this study predate the infection). Cell type and time point are not known. CDR3 nucleotides: TGTGCCAGCAGCCAAGACTTTGGACAGGGGCCGGAGACCCAGTACTTC. Translating gives CASSQDFGQGPETQYF.